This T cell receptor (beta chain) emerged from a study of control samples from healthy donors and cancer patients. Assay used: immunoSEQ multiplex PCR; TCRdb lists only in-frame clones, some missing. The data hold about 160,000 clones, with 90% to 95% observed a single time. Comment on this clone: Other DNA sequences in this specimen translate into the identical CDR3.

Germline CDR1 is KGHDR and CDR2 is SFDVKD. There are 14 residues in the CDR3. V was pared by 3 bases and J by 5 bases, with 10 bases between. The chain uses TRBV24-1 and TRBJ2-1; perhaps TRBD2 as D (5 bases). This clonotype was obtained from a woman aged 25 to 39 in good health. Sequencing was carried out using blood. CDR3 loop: CATSDSGRNNEQFF. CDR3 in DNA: TGTGCCACCAGTGATAGCGGAAGGAACAATGAGCAGTTCTTC.